Each of the 30 T cell receptor beta chains below was sequenced from the same sample in a study of T cell repertoires in ileal Crohn's disease. Time point of the sample: neoterminal ileum biopsy at postoperative endoscopy, about 6 months after surgery. Clones were sequenced by immunoSEQ multiplex PCR, and TCRdb holds only the in-frame ones, with some missing. The table includes under 1,200 clones, approximately 85% detected once. Sequenced sample: ileal tissue. The receptor source for this set is an adult with Crohn's disease.

The chain joins TRBV7-9 to TRBJ2-7; a weak D match, TRBD1 (7 bases). CDR3 size: 15 residues. Trimming took 5 bases from V and 6 from J, leaving 20 bases between them. Germline V lookup: CDR1 SEHNR, CDR2 FQNEAQ (reference sequence). The CDR3 protein is CASSPFRGAFREQYF. Here the CDR3 DNA reads TGTGCCAGCAGCCCATTCAGGGGGGCTTTCCGCGAGCAGTACTTC.

In this sample, this clone turned up once. J is TRBJ2-2 and V is TRBV18; 10 bases align to TRBD1. The CDR3 runs to 15 residues. Germline trimming cut 4 bases from V and 4 bases from J; bases unmatched to any gene: 3. Germline CDR1 is KGHSH and CDR2 is LQKENI. As DNA, the CDR3 is TGTGCCAGCTCACGACAGGGGGCGCTCACCGGGGAGCTGTTTTTT. This codes for CASSRQGALTGELFF.

The chain is built from TRBV21-1 and TRBJ2-2; the table names TRBD2, a call not compared with the DNA. TRBV21-1 is recorded as a pseudogene. This CDR3 region has 16 residues. Here the CDR3 reads CASNVLRGPNTGELFF. Here the CDR3 DNA reads TGTGCCAGCAACGTCTTGCGGGGGCCGAACACCGGGGAGCTGTTTTTT.

This chain uses TRBV7-7 with TRBJ2-3, with 10 bases that match TRBD2. Germline V CDR1 and CDR2: SSHAT, FNYEAQ (reference sequence). The CDR3 has 15 amino acids. J gave up 5 bases and V 8 bases, and 10 bases lay outside the gene matches. Here the CDR3 DNA reads TGTGCCAGCGCTGGGGTAGCGGGGGGAATAGATACGCAGTATTTT. Amino acids: CASAGVAGGIDTQYF.

In this sample, this clone turned up once. This chain links TRBV5-1 with TRBJ1-1; D might be TRBD1 (6 bases). CDR1 and CDR2 from the germline V gene are SGHRS and YFSETQ. The length of the CDR3 is 14 residues. V lost 6 bases to trimming and J lost 5 bases, with 17 bases between them. The CDR3 spells CASMGSGDGTEAFF. CDR3 in DNA: TGCGCCAGCATGGGGTCAGGGGATGGAACTGAAGCTTTCTTT.

This rearrangement joins TRBV21-1 to TRBJ1-1. TRBV21-1 is labeled a pseudogene. The CDR3 totals 14 residues. The CDR3 region is CASSKFSDRGGAFF. CDR3 DNA sequence: TGTGCCAGCAGCAAATTTTCCGATAGGGGGGGAGCTTTCTTT.

The chain joins TRBV7-3 to TRBJ1-2; 8 nucleotides agree with TRBD1. J was trimmed by 6 bases and V by 5 bases; bases with no gene match: 5. CDR1 is SGHTA, CDR2 FQGTGA, per germline. The CDR3 totals 13 residues. CDR3 in DNA: TGTGCCAGCAGCCCTACAGGGGGTCATGGCTACACCTTC. Residues: CASSPTGGHGYTF.

The chain joins TRBV27 to TRBJ2-1; TRBD2 is a possible D gene (6 bases). V was shortened by 6 bases and J by 5 bases, with 11 bases between the two germline ends. Per germline, CDR1 MNHEY and CDR2 SMNVEV (reference sequence). The CDR3 is 13 amino acids. CDR3 coding DNA: TGTGCCAGCAGCCCCCGCGGGAACAATGAGCAGTTCTTC. Encoded protein: CASSPRGNNEQFF.

V is TRBV7-6 and J is TRBJ2-7; perhaps TRBD2 as D (5 bases). The V gene lost 5 bases and the J gene lost 2 bases, with 16 bases spanning the gap. The CDR3 is 15 amino acids. Germline values: CDR1 SGHVS, CDR2 FNYEAQ. The CDR3 region is CASSLGDEGPYEQYF. The CDR3 nucleotides are TGTGCCAGCAGCCTCGGGGATGAGGGTCCCTACGAGCAGTACTTC.

This clone was seen only a few times. CDR3 in DNA: TGCAGCGTTGAAGGTGTCACAGGGGGGGTCTATGGCTACACCTTC. This encodes CSVEGVTGGVYGYTF. The chain employs TRBV29-1 and TRBJ1-2; 8 positions match TRBD1. Germline V gene data show CDR1 as SQVTM and CDR2 as ANQGSEA. CDR3 length: 15 residues. V dropped 1 base and J dropped 4; count of bases not matched to a gene: 8. Using reference TRBV29-1 and TRBJ1-2 for the parts outside the CDR3, the full variable domain is SAVISQKPSRDICQRGTSLTIQCQVDSQVTMMFWYRQQPGQSLTLIATANQGSEATYESGFVIDKFPISRPNLTFSTLTVSNMSPEDSSIYLCSVEGVTGGVYGYTFGSGTRLTVV.

This clone was counted only a few times. V gene TRBV27 combines with J gene TRBJ1-1, with 9 bases matching TRBD1. The germline gives CDR1 MNHEY, CDR2 SMNVEV (reference sequence). The CDR3 has 14 residues. With V trimmed by 6 bases and J by 1 base, 3 bases remained unmatched. The CDR3 DNA reads as TGTGCCAGCAGGCGACAGGGGGGGAACACTGAAGCTTTCTTT. Translated: CASRRQGGNTEAFF.

V and J are TRBV11-3 and TRBJ2-2, with unresolved D. CDR3 length: 12 amino acids. The ends were cut back, 4 bases at V and 2 bases at J, with 2 bases in the middle. Germline CDR1 is SGHNT and CDR2 is YENEEA. CDR3 DNA: TGTGCCAGCAGCTCAAACACCGGGGAGCTGTTTTTT. Its translation is CASSSNTGELFF.

CDR3 nucleotide sequence: TGTGCCAGCAGTGGAGGGGGCGACACCGGGGAGCTGTTTTTT. Its translation is CASSGGGDTGELFF. J is TRBJ2-2 and V is TRBV6-1; 7 nucleotides line up with TRBD1. The CDR3 is made up of 14 amino acids. V dropped 4 bases and J dropped 3; count of bases not matched to a gene: 2. The germline V gene encodes CDR1 MNHNS and CDR2 SASEGT.

This clone turned up a few times. The chain carries TRBV7-3 and TRBJ2-6; no firm D call. CDR1 SGHTA and CDR2 FQGTGA come from the germline V gene. The ends were cut back, 8 bases at V and 4 bases at J, with 9 bases in the middle. The CDR3 sequence is 13 residues long. CDR3 protein: CASCLAGANVLTF. For the CDR3, the DNA is TGTGCCAGCTGCCTGGCCGGGGCCAACGTCCTGACTTTC.

V gene TRBV27 combines with J gene TRBJ1-2, with 7 bases that match TRBD1. Germline CDR1 and CDR2: MNHEY and SMNVEV (reference sequence). J was trimmed by 5 bases and V by 3 bases; bases with no gene match: 3. This CDR3 is built from 13 residues. The CDR3 sequence is CASSLDRFYGYTF. CDR3 coding DNA: TGTGCCAGCAGTTTGGACAGGTTTTATGGCTACACCTTC.

This chain connects TRBV4-1 to TRBJ1-1; D uncertain. Trimming took off 3 bases at V and 4 bases at J, with 15 bases between the two ends. Germline CDR1 MGHRA, CDR2 YSYEKL. The CDR3 length is 15 residues. CDR3 DNA: TGCGCCAGCAGCCAGCCGCCAGCAGGTAGCACTGAAGCTTTCTTT. This gives the protein CASSQPPAGSTEAFF.

This clone was detected once. The chain joins TRBV6-1 to TRBJ1-4; D unclear. Germline CDR1 is MNHNS and CDR2 is SASEGT. The V and J ends lost 7 bases and 8 bases respectively, with 14 bases between them. CDR3 length: 13 residues. CDR3 amino acids: CASNRLLGEKLFF. In nucleotides, the CDR3 is TGTGCCAGCAATAGGTTACTAGGAGAAAAACTGTTTTTT.

The chain employs TRBV25-1 and TRBJ1-1; D might be TRBD1 (5 bases). The V and J ends lost 5 bases and 3 bases respectively, with 10 bases between them. This CDR3 spans 13 amino acids. Per germline, CDR1 MGHDK and CDR2 SYGVNS. CDR3 nucleotide sequence: TGTGCCAGCAGTAGGGGTGGATACACTGAAGCTTTCTTT. It translates to CASSRGGYTEAFF.

A few counts support this clone. V and J are TRBV6-4 and TRBJ2-2; 7 nucleotides align to TRBD2. With V trimmed by 4 bases and J by 3 bases, 2 bases remained unmatched. CDR3 length: 14 amino acids. Germline V gives CDR1 MRHNA, CDR2 SNTAGT. DNA of the CDR3: TGTGCCAGCAGTGCGGCGGGAGACACCGGGGAGCTGTTTTTT. Translation: CASSAAGDTGELFF.

The chain links TRBV30 to TRBJ1-4; unclear D gene. The CDR3 consists of 14 residues. The germline gives CDR1 GTSNPN, CDR2 SVGIG (reference sequence). Trimming left V 0 bases short and J 3 bases short, with 8 bases between. In nucleotides, the CDR3 is TGTGCCTGGAGTGTCGGTGATTCTAATGAAAAACTGTTTTTT. Protein sequence: CAWSVGDSNEKLFF.

The chain couples TRBV19 to TRBJ1-5; D is ambiguous. The CDR3 has 16 residues. Deletions cut 4 bases from V and 3 bases from J, with 16 bases between. Germline V CDR1 and CDR2: LNHDA, SQIVND (reference sequence). CDR3 nucleotide sequence: TGTGCCAGTAGTACCCCGCGGGCAGGAATCAATCAGCCCCAGCATTTT. Amino acids: CASSTPRAGINQPQHF.

The chain joins TRBV28 to TRBJ2-2, with D possibly matching TRBD2 (6 bases). Trimming stripped 6 bases from V and 6 bases from J, with 17 bases between. Germline CDR1 and CDR2: MDHEN and SYDVKM. This CDR3 has 15 residues. CDR3 protein: CASRRPGGLAGELFF. The CDR3 DNA is TGTGCCAGCAGACGACCCGGGGGTCTAGCCGGGGAGCTGTTTTTT. Looking up the rest from reference TRBV28 and TRBJ2-2 gives the full variable domain: DVKVTQSSRYLVKRTGEKVFLECVQDMDHENMFWYRQDPGLGLRLIYFSYDVKMKEKGDIPEGYSVSREKKERFSLILESASTNQTSMYLCASRRPGGLAGELFFGEGSRLTVL.

The chain uses TRBV6-5 and TRBJ2-2; tentative D call: TRBD1 (6 bases). The CDR3 extends over 15 amino acids. Germline lookup yields CDR1 MNHEY and CDR2 SVGAGI. With 0 bases removed from V and 1 base from J, the gap between germline ends came to 6 bases. The CDR3: CASSYSTGNTGELFF. In DNA form, the CDR3 reads TGTGCCAGCAGTTACTCGACAGGGAACACCGGGGAGCTGTTTTTT.

The chain uses TRBV2 and TRBJ1-6; D unclear. Trimming took off 6 bases at V and 7 bases at J, with 10 bases between the two ends. Germline V gene sequence: CDR1 SNHLY, CDR2 FYNNEI. The length of the CDR3 is 13 residues. CDR3 nucleotide sequence: TGTGCCAGCAGCGGTGGGCCGAATTCACCCCTCCACTTT. It encodes CASSGGPNSPLHF.

The chain is built from TRBV6-5 and TRBJ2-1, with a weak D call TRBD1 (6 bases). The V and J ends lost 8 bases and 6 bases respectively, with 17 bases between them. This CDR3 has 14 amino acids. Germline CDR1 reads MNHEY; CDR2 reads SVGAGI. CDR3 residues: CASRSTGQINEQFF. DNA for the CDR3: TGTGCCAGCCGTAGCACAGGGCAAATCAATGAGCAGTTCTTC.

The rearrangement links TRBV5-6 to TRBJ2-3; the match to TRBD2 covers 7 bases. Germline CDR1 is SGHDT and CDR2 is YYEEEE. The length of the CDR3 is 13 residues. Trimming removed 4 bases from V and 9 bases from J; junction bases left unmatched: 8. CDR3 loop: CASSPGGGSTQYF. In DNA, the CDR3 is TGTGCCAGCAGCCCTGGCGGGGGTTCGACGCAGTATTTT.

V is TRBV15 and J is TRBJ1-6, with D perhaps matching TRBD1 (5 bases). V lost 5 bases and J 10 bases, leaving 12 bases between the germline ends. CDR3 length: 13 residues. Looked up from germline, CDR1 is LNHNV and CDR2 is YYDKDF (reference sequence). The chain's CDR3 is CATSVGRGSPLHF. DNA of the CDR3: TGTGCCACCAGCGTGGGGCGGGGATCACCCCTCCACTTT.

The chain is built from TRBV29-1 and TRBJ2-7; weak D call: TRBD2 (6 bases). The CDR3 sequence is 13 residues long. Germline loops: CDR1 SQVTM, CDR2 ANQGSEA. V was shortened by 6 bases and J by 0 bases, with 12 bases between the two germline ends. CDR3 nucleotides: TGCAGCGTGCGGGACTGGAGCTCCTACGAGCAGTACTTC. It codes for CSVRDWSSYEQYF.

The chain has TRBV7-9 and TRBJ2-3; 9 bases map to TRBD2. V lost 3 bases, J lost 4 bases, and 8 bases stayed unmatched. The CDR3 has 16 residues. The germline V gene has CDR1 SEHNR and CDR2 FQNEAQ (reference sequence). CDR3 sequence: CASSFTGGLAPDTQYF. For the CDR3, the DNA is TGTGCCAGCAGCTTCACGGGGGGACTAGCCCCAGATACGCAGTATTTT.

The table lists this clone with a few counts. The V gene is TRBV4-1, the J gene TRBJ1-3; tentatively, D is TRBD1 (6 bases). Germline values: CDR1 MGHRA, CDR2 YSYEKL. V shed 4 bases and J shed 0 bases, with 16 bases lying between them. This CDR3 has 17 residues. CDR3 sequence: CASSLVGGPRSGNTIYF. CDR3 sequence (DNA): TGCGCCAGCAGCCTCGTCGGGGGGCCCCGCTCTGGAAACACCATATATTTT.